The rows below give T cell receptor beta chains drawn from one sample of a study of cytomegalovirus exposure and HLA in healthy donors. Assay used: immunoSEQ multiplex PCR; TCRdb lists only in-frame clones, some missing. The sample comprises more than 110,000 clones, 75% of which are singletons, and around 7% rests with the top ten. Source material: PBMCs. These receptors were collected from a man younger than 40 in good health and CMV-seronegative. Both conserved end residues are part of each CDR3. D genes are given only for firm matches. For some rows the clone size is stated as once, few or many, or as a class when expanded; others skip it.

size,J,D,V,CDR3,DNA
-,TRBJ2-7,TRBD1,TRBV11-2,CASSRDRGRDEQYF,TGTGCCAGCAGCCGGGACAGGGGACGAGATGAGCAGTACTTC
-,TRBJ2-3,-,TRBV11-2,CASSLQYTDTQYF,TGTGCCAGCAGCTTACAGTACACAGATACGCAGTATTTT
-,TRBJ1-5,-,TRBV30,CAWSVRGSGQPQHF,TGTGCCTGGAGTGTACGGGGGTCGGGCCAGCCCCAGCATTTT
-,TRBJ1-6,TRBD1,TRBV2,CASTGQNNSPLHF,TGTGCCAGCACGGGACAGAATAATTCACCCCTCCACTTT
once,TRBJ1-5,TRBD1,TRBV19,CASSATGSNQPQHF,TGTGCCAGTAGTGCGACAGGGTCAAATCAGCCCCAGCATTTT
once,TRBJ2-3,-,TRBV7-9,CASSRSGSTDTQYF,TGTGCCAGCAGCAGGAGCGGGAGCACAGATACGCAGTATTTT
-,TRBJ1-2,-,TRBV27,CASAFGGEGNGYTF,TGTGCCAGCGCCTTTGGGGGGGAGGGTAACGGCTACACCTTC
-,TRBJ2-4,-,TRBV9,CASSVGGAKNSQYF,TGTGCCAGCAGCGTAGGTGGGGCCAAAAACAGTCAGTACTTC
-,TRBJ1-5,-,TRBV21-1,CASSPRGGFRALWVAQPQHF,TGTGCCAGCAGCCCTCGGGGGGGGTTCAGAGCCCTCTGGGTGGCCCAGCCCCAGCATTTT
-,TRBJ1-5,-,TRBV7-2,CASSTGTHNQPQHF,TGTGCCAGCAGCACAGGGACACACAATCAGCCCCAGCATTTT
few,TRBJ1-5,TRBD1,TRBV28,CASSFGQGAVSNQPQHF,TGTGCCAGCAGTTTTGGCCAGGGGGCGGTCAGCAATCAGCCCCAGCATTTT
-,TRBJ2-5,TRBD2,TRBV4-1,CASSHPGLAAVYF,TGCGCCAGCAGCCACCCGGGACTAGCGGCAGTGTACTTC
-,TRBJ2-3,-,TRBV5-1,CASSLGGSSRTDTQYF,TGCGCCAGCAGCCTGGGCGGTTCCTCTCGCACAGATACGCAGTATTTT
-,TRBJ1-2,TRBD1,TRBV7-2,CASSQDRAGGYTF,TGTGCCAGCAGCCAGGACAGGGCTGGTGGCTACACCTTC
-,TRBJ1-2,TRBD1,TRBV11-2,CASSSFPGGRRGYTF,TGTGCCAGCAGCTCCTTCCCAGGGGGTCGAAGGGGCTACACCTTC
-,TRBJ1-2,-,TRBV9,CASSVGGQGGYGYTF,TGTGCCAGCAGCGTAGGGGGGCAGGGTGGCTATGGCTACACCTTC